The 22 T cell receptor beta chains below all came from one sample that was sequenced in a study of blood T cell repertoires in COVID-19. TCRdb's copy holds only in-frame clones and misses some; the assay was immunoSEQ multiplex PCR. Here the sample spans about 270,000 clones, 88% being singletons. Sequenced material: PBMCs or T cells enriched from blood (not recorded which). These receptors all stem from a woman aged 25 to 45 who had recovered from COVID-19.

The chain has TRBV3-1 (or the pseudogene TRBV3-2) and TRBJ1-1, with D possibly TRBD1 on 5 matching bases. V lost 4 bases and J 10 bases, leaving 19 bases between the germline ends. Per germline, CDR1 LGHDT and CDR2 YNNKEL (reference sequence). The CDR3 has 14 amino acids. CDR3: CASSPVWMTGGAFF. CDR3 DNA sequence: TGTGCCAGCAGCCCAGTTTGGATGACCGGGGGAGCTTTCTTT.

This chain uses TRBV18 with TRBJ2-1, with TRBD2 matching over 8 bases. The germline gives CDR1 KGHSH, CDR2 LQKENI. Trimming at V came to 3 bases and at J to 7 bases, leaving 11 bases not matched to a gene. This CDR3 region has 16 residues. The CDR3 DNA follows: TGTGCCAGCTCACCGGGCGGGGAGCGGGGGCGAAATGAGCAGTTCTTC. This encodes CASSPGGERGRNEQFF.

V usage is TRBV11-3 and J usage is TRBJ2-5; a weak D match, TRBD2 (5 bases). Trimming cost V 0 bases and J 2 bases, with 13 bases left between them. Germline CDR1 is SGHNT and CDR2 is YENEEA. This CDR3 comprises 16 residues. The CDR3 spells CASSLDVVAGQETQYF. The DNA of the CDR3 is TGTGCCAGCAGCTTAGATGTTGTGGCGGGTCAAGAGACCCAGTACTTC.

The rearrangement uses TRBV3-1 (or the pseudogene TRBV3-2) and TRBJ2-5; 7 positions agree with TRBD2. Germline trimming cut 6 bases from V and 7 bases from J; bases unmatched to any gene: 14. The length of the CDR3 is 15 residues. Germline CDR1 LGHDT, CDR2 YNNKEL (reference sequence). The CDR3 sequence is CASSLGAGPRGTQYF. CDR3 nucleotides: TGTGCCAGCAGTTTGGGAGCGGGGCCCCGGGGGACCCAGTACTTC.

This clone was counted between two and nine times. V gene TRBV6-5 combines with J gene TRBJ2-7; tentative D call: TRBD2 (6 bases). CDR1 is MNHEY and CDR2 is SVGAGI in the germline V gene. This CDR3 is 15 amino acids long. Deletions cut 10 bases from V and 0 bases from J, with 19 bases between. The CDR3 DNA follows: TGTGCCACTATAGAAGAGAGACTAGACTCCTACGAGCAGTACTTC. It yields the protein CATIEERLDSYEQYF.

The rearrangement joins TRBV11-3 to TRBJ1-1; weak D call: TRBD1 (5 bases). CDR3 length equals 14 residues. From germline, CDR1 is SGHNT and CDR2 YENEEA. V was clipped by 5 bases and J by 0 bases, with 10 bases between them. The CDR3 DNA follows: TGTGCCAGCAGCCCCAGGGTGATGAACACTGAAGCTTTCTTT. Protein sequence: CASSPRVMNTEAFF.

The chain recombines TRBV7-6 with TRBJ2-1; tentatively, D is TRBD2 (5 bases). Germline CDR1 reads SGHVS; CDR2 reads FNYEAQ. This CDR3 is built from 17 residues. Trimming shortened V by 1 base and J by 0 bases, and 13 bases separated the two germline ends. The CDR3 reads CASSLELFGSSYNEQFF. The CDR3 nucleotides read TGTGCCAGCAGCTTAGAGCTGTTTGGGAGCTCCTACAATGAGCAGTTCTTC.

The CDR3 bases are TGTGCCAGCAGCCAAGATCGAGGACAGCATCTTAATTCACCCCTCCACTTT. This translates into CASSQDRGQHLNSPLHF. The chain combines TRBV3-1 (or the pseudogene TRBV3-2) with TRBJ1-6; D might be TRBD1 (6 bases). CDR3 size: 17 residues. Germline V gene sequence: CDR1 LGHDT, CDR2 YNNKEL (reference sequence). Between the trimmed V and J ends, which lost 0 bases and 6 bases, there was a span of 15 bases.

The CDR3 DNA reads TGTGCCACCAGTGATTCGAGGGGGGGGGATCAGCCCCAGCATTTT. It yields the protein CATSDSRGGDQPQHF. The chain joins TRBV24-1 to TRBJ1-5; TRBD1 might be the D (6 bases). Germline CDR1 KGHDR, CDR2 SFDVKD. Trimming left V 2 bases short and J 5 bases short, with 12 bases between. This CDR3 spans 15 amino acids.

CDR3 amino acids: CASSHRASNQPQHF. The CDR3 nucleotides read TGTGCCAGCAGTCACAGGGCTAGCAATCAGCCCCAGCATTTT. The chain links TRBV27 to TRBJ1-5, with D maybe TRBD1 (6 bases). Trimming shortened V by 5 bases and J by 0 bases, and 8 bases separated the two germline ends. Germline lookup yields CDR1 MNHEY and CDR2 SMNVEV (reference sequence). This CDR3 is 14 amino acids long.

The chain employs TRBV7-2 and TRBJ2-5, with D maybe TRBD2 (5 bases). CDR1 and CDR2 (germline): SGHTA, FQGNSA. V lost 4 bases to trimming and J lost 6 bases, with 15 bases between them. The CDR3 runs 14 residues. The CDR3 loop is CASSYEGSRKTQYF. Written as DNA, the CDR3 is TGTGCCAGCAGCTATGAGGGATCGAGAAAGACCCAGTACTTC.

The gene calls are TRBV27 and TRBJ1-5; D is unresolved. CDR3 length: 13 residues. V lost 0 bases to trimming and J lost 4 bases, with 4 bases between them. Germline CDR1 reads MNHEY; CDR2 reads SMNVEV (reference sequence). The CDR3 reads CASSLSRNQPQHF. The CDR3 nucleotides are TGTGCCAGCAGTTTATCTAGAAATCAGCCCCAGCATTTT.

The chain carries TRBV27 and TRBJ2-1; TRBD2 is a possible D gene (6 bases). This CDR3 region has 14 residues. Trimming shortened V by 4 bases and J by 0 bases, and 7 bases separated the two germline ends. Germline CDR1 and CDR2: MNHEY and SMNVEV (reference sequence). CDR3 region: CASSWGDSYNEQFF. The CDR3 nucleotides read TGTGCCAGCAGTTGGGGGGACTCCTACAATGAGCAGTTCTTC.

V usage is TRBV28 and J usage is TRBJ1-2; the match to TRBD1 covers 8 bases. Germline CDR1 MDHEN, CDR2 SYDVKM. The CDR3 consists of 16 residues. V trimming: 3 bases; J trimming: 4 bases; junction bases outside the gene matches: 10. The CDR3 DNA reads as TGTGCCAGCAGTTTCGAATCAGGGGGCCTTTTCTATGGCTACACCTTC. It codes for CASSFESGGLFYGYTF.

The chain uses TRBV4-1 and TRBJ1-2, with a possible D match to TRBD1 (5 bases). CDR1 is MGHRA, CDR2 YSYEKL, per germline. Trimming stripped 5 bases from V and 4 bases from J, with 26 bases between. The CDR3 covers 18 residues. CDR3: CASSTLGAVKGSGYGYTF. CDR3 DNA: TGCGCCAGCAGCACTCTTGGGGCGGTAAAGGGATCGGGCTATGGCTACACCTTC.

This sequence joins TRBV10-1 and TRBJ1-1; TRBD1 matches 9 bases. CDR1 and CDR2 (germline): WNHNN, SYGVQD (reference sequence). This CDR3 contains 15 residues. V shed 4 bases, J shed 5 bases, and the junction held 8 bases outside the gene matches. The CDR3 spells CASSAGQGSRTEAFF. The CDR3 DNA sequence: TGCGCCAGCAGTGCGGGACAGGGAAGTAGGACTGAAGCTTTCTTT.

This chain joins TRBV27 and TRBJ2-5; 9 bases line up with TRBD1. From germline, CDR1 is MNHEY and CDR2 SMNVEV (reference sequence). There are 16 residues in the CDR3. V was clipped by 6 bases and J by 5 bases; unmatched bases: 13. The CDR3 is CASSYTGGFYRETQYF. Written as DNA, the CDR3 is TGTGCCAGCAGCTATACAGGGGGCTTTTATCGGGAGACCCAGTACTTC.

V usage is TRBV19 and J usage is TRBJ1-1; 8 positions agree with TRBD1. V was pared by 8 bases and J by 1 base, with 9 bases of the junction left unmatched. Germline CDR1 and CDR2: LNHDA and SQIVND (reference sequence). This CDR3 comprises 15 residues. The CDR3 loop reads CASHNRQGTNTEAFF. The CDR3 region has the DNA TGTGCCAGTCACAACCGACAGGGGACGAACACTGAAGCTTTCTTT.

The V gene is TRBV5-1, the J gene TRBJ1-1; possibly TRBD1 for D (5 bases). This CDR3 contains 16 residues. Between the trimmed V and J ends, which lost 4 bases and 4 bases, there was a span of 20 bases. Germline CDR1 SGHRS, CDR2 YFSETQ. The CDR3 coding sequence is TGCGCCAGCAGCCGGACCTTGGGGCAATCCCCCACTGAAGCTTTCTTT. Protein sequence: CASSRTLGQSPTEAFF.

The table lists this clone with a count of one. The rearrangement uses TRBV5-6 and TRBJ1-1, with 7 bases fitting TRBD1. The trim removed 5 bases at V and 0 bases at J, leaving 1 base unmatched. The CDR3 is 13 amino acids. Germline V gene lookup returns CDR1 SGHDT and CDR2 YYEEEE. The CDR3 spells CASRGGLNTEAFF. The CDR3 nucleotides are TGTGCCAGCAGAGGGGGCCTGAACACTGAAGCTTTCTTT.

The chain links TRBV28 to TRBJ1-1; tentatively, D is TRBD1 (6 bases). Germline lookup yields CDR1 MDHEN and CDR2 SYDVKM. The V end was cut by 0 bases, the J end by 2 bases, with 22 bases between. The CDR3 sequence is 19 residues long. The CDR3 is CASSLWRVRYQGRNTEAFF. The DNA for the CDR3 is TGTGCCAGCAGTTTATGGAGGGTACGATACCAGGGGAGAAACACTGAAGCTTTCTTT.

The chain combines TRBV4-3 with TRBJ1-2; 7 bases map to TRBD1. V shed 0 bases, J shed 4 bases, and the junction held 2 bases outside the gene matches. The CDR3 runs 14 residues. CDR1 is LGHNA and CDR2 is YSLEER in the germline V gene. CDR3 loop: CASSQDQGVYGYTF. Here the CDR3 DNA reads TGCGCCAGCAGCCAAGACCAGGGGGTCTATGGCTACACCTTC.